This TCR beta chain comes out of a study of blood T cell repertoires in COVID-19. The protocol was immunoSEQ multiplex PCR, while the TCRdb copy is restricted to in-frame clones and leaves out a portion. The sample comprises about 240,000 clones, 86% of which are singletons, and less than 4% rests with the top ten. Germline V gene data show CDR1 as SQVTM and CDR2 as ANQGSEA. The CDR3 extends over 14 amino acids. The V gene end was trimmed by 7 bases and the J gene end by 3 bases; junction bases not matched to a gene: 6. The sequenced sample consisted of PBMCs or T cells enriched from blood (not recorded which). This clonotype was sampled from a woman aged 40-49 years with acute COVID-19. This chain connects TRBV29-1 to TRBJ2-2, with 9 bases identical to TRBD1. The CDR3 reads CSARTGVDTGELFF. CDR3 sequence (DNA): TGCAGCGCTCGGACAGGGGTAGACACCGGGGAGCTGTTTTTT.